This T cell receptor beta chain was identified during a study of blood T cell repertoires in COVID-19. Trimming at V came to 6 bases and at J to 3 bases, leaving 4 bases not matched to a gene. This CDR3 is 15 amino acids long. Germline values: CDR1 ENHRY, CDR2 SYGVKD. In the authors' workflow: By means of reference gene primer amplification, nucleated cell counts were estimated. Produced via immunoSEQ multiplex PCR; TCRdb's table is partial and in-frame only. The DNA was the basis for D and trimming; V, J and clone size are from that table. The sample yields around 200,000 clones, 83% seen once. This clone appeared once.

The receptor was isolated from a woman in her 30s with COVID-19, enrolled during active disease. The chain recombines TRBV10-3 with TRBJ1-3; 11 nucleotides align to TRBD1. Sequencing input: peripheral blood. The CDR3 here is CAIRRTGGSGNTIYF. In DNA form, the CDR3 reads TGTGCCATCAGACGGACAGGGGGCAGTGGAAACACCATATATTTT.